A selection of T cell receptor beta chains follows, all from one sample in a study of PD-1 blockade in mismatch repair-deficient tumors. Profiling relied on immunoSEQ multiplex PCR, and the TCRdb table lists in-frame clones only, not all of them. This sample yields about 130,000 clones, of which almost 90% are seen a single time; roughly 10% belongs to the top ten. This sample comprised peripheral blood, obtained approximately 73 weeks after starting pembrolizumab. The receptors were gathered from an adult with mismatch repair-deficient cancer. CDR3s include the opening cysteine and the closing phenylalanine or tryptophan. D genes are given only for firm matches. Size values are once, few and many counts, or a class for expanded clones, and some rows have none.

J: TRBJ2-7; D: -; size: -; V: TRBV5-4; DNA: TGTGCCAGCAGCCGAGGGTTCTACGAGCAGTACTTC; CDR3: CASSRGFYEQYF
J: TRBJ1-2; D: -; size: -; V: TRBV4-2; DNA: TGTGCCAGCAGCCAAGGGTTAGAGGACATCTTTGGCTACACCTTC; CDR3: CASSQGLEDIFGYTF
J: TRBJ2-1; D: TRBD2; size: once; V: TRBV6-4; DNA: TGTGCCAGCAGTGACGGACTAGCGGGAGACAATGAGCAGTTCTTC; CDR3: CASSDGLAGDNEQFF
J: TRBJ2-7; D: -; size: -; V: TRBV29-1; DNA: TGCAGCGTCAGAATAGCCTCCCTGGGGTGGGAGCAGTACTTC; CDR3: CSVRIASLGWEQYF
J: TRBJ2-2; D: TRBD2; size: -; V: TRBV28; DNA: TGTGCCAGCAGCCGTCGGACTAGCGGGAGAACCGGGGAGCTGTTTTTT; CDR3: CASSRRTSGRTGELFF
J: TRBJ1-4; D: -; size: once; V: TRBV21-1; DNA: TGTGCCAGCAGGCATGCAACTAATGAAAAACTGTTTTTT; CDR3: CASRHATNEKLFF
J: TRBJ2-3; D: -; size: -; V: TRBV6-1; DNA: TGTGCCAGCAGTGATCAGGACTTAAATACGCAGTATTTT; CDR3: CASSDQDLNTQYF
J: TRBJ2-1; D: -; size: -; V: TRBV15; DNA: TGTGCCACCAGCAGAGGCCTAAACGAGCAGTTCTTC; CDR3: CATSRGLNEQFF
J: TRBJ2-5; D: TRBD2; size: -; V: TRBV9; DNA: TGTGCCAGCAGCGTAACTAGTTATGGGGGGCACGGGAGGGCCGTGGAGACCCAGTACTTC; CDR3: CASSVTSYGGHGRAVETQYF
J: TRBJ2-7; D: -; size: -; V: TRBV11-2; DNA: TGTGCCAGCAGCTTAGATACTTCAACAGGGTTAAGCTCCTACGAGCAGTACTTC; CDR3: CASSLDTSTGLSSYEQYF
J: TRBJ2-1; D: TRBD2; size: once; V: TRBV11-2; DNA: TGTGCCAGCAGCTTAGACCCGGGAGGAGTTCTAGATGAGCAGTTCTTC; CDR3: CASSLDPGGVLDEQFF
J: TRBJ2-4; D: TRBD1; size: few; V: TRBV5-1; DNA: TGCGCCAGGACGGGGACAGGGGAGGACAAAAACATTCAGTACTTC; CDR3: CARTGTGEDKNIQYF
J: TRBJ2-3; D: TRBD2; size: -; V: TRBV27; DNA: TGTGCCAGCAGGACCGTTAGGGGCGGGAGGGTCGTCACGCAGTATTTT; CDR3: CASRTVRGGRVVTQYF
J: TRBJ2-3; D: TRBD2; size: -; V: TRBV2; DNA: TGTGCCAGCAGTGAATCGGCGGCTAGCGGGAAAGATACGCAGTATTTT; CDR3: CASSESAASGKDTQYF
J: TRBJ2-4; D: -; size: -; V: TRBV4-1; DNA: TGCGCCAGCAGCCAACCGCGACTTGAATATAAAAACATTCAGTACTTC; CDR3: CASSQPRLEYKNIQYF
J: TRBJ1-5; D: TRBD1; size: -; V: TRBV9; DNA: TGTGCCAGCAGCGTAGGACAGGGCAGGCAGCCCCAGCATTTT; CDR3: CASSVGQGRQPQHF
J: TRBJ1-1; D: -; size: -; V: TRBV2; DNA: TGTGCCAGCAGTGAAATTGGGTCCGCTCTAATTTCCCTAGGACGCACTGAAGCTTTCTTT; CDR3: CASSEIGSALISLGRTEAFF
J: TRBJ2-1; D: -; size: -; V: TRBV2; DNA: TGTGCCACCAGTTTGCGGGACTACAATGAGCAGTTCTTC; CDR3: CATSLRDYNEQFF
J: TRBJ2-2; D: -; size: -; V: TRBV7-9; DNA: TGTGCCAGCAGCTTGGGTCCCCAATACACCGGGGAGCTGTTTTTT; CDR3: CASSLGPQYTGELFF
J: TRBJ2-7; D: -; size: -; V: TRBV7-7; DNA: TGTGCTAGCAGCCACGGTCTGTTTTCCGAGCAGTACTTC; CDR3: CASSHGLFSEQYF
J: TRBJ1-2; D: TRBD1; size: once; V: TRBV7-2; DNA: TGTGCCAGCAGCTTTACGACAGGGGGCGTTCCTAACTATGGCTACACCTTC; CDR3: CASSFTTGGVPNYGYTF
J: TRBJ2-1; D: -; size: -; V: TRBV6-6; DNA: TGTGCCAAGAAGACAGGGCAGTTCTTC; CDR3: CAKKTGQFF
J: TRBJ1-5; D: -; size: -; V: TRBV7-9; DNA: TGTGCCAGCAGCTTAGGCAATCAGCCCCAGCATTTT; CDR3: CASSLGNQPQHF
J: TRBJ2-7; D: -; size: once; V: TRBV21-1; DNA: TGTGCCAGCAGTAAAAGCGGGGGGGGCTACGAGCAGTACTTC; CDR3: CASSKSGGGYEQYF
J: TRBJ1-5; D: TRBD1; size: -; V: TRBV6-6; DNA: TGTGCCAGCAGTTCGGACAGGGGGGATCAGCCCCAGCATTTT; CDR3: CASSSDRGDQPQHF
J: TRBJ2-7; D: TRBD1; size: -; V: TRBV5-1; DNA: TGCGCCAGCAGCTTGGAGGGGGCGTTAGGGGCCTACGAGCAGTACTTC; CDR3: CASSLEGALGAYEQYF
J: TRBJ1-2; D: TRBD1; size: -; V: TRBV5-8; DNA: TGTGCCAGCAGCCGGACAGGACCTTATGGCTACACCTTC; CDR3: CASSRTGPYGYTF
J: TRBJ2-7; D: TRBD1; size: -; V: TRBV7-9; DNA: TGTGCCAGCAGCTTTAGGGACAGGGGTAACGAGCAGTACTTC; CDR3: CASSFRDRGNEQYF
J: TRBJ2-3; D: TRBD2; size: -; V: TRBV7-8; DNA: TGTGCCAGCAGCTTTTCCCAACTAGCGGGAGGGCCCCATACGCAGTATTTT; CDR3: CASSFSQLAGGPHTQYF
J: TRBJ2-7; D: TRBD1; size: -; V: TRBV5-6; DNA: TGTGCCAGCAGCCTGAGGGACAGGGAAATATACGAGCAGTACTTC; CDR3: CASSLRDREIYEQYF
J: TRBJ2-1; D: -; size: -; V: TRBV29-1; DNA: TGCAGCGTTGACGGGCTGTCTGGCTCCTACAATGAGCAGTTCTTC; CDR3: CSVDGLSGSYNEQFF
J: TRBJ1-1; D: -; size: -; V: TRBV29-1; DNA: TGCAGCGTTTCAGAGTTTTTGGGCACTGAAGCTTTCTTT; CDR3: CSVSEFLGTEAFF
J: TRBJ2-5; D: -; size: -; V: TRBV6-5; DNA: TGTGCCAGCAGTTACGTGGGACGGCAAGAGACCCAGTACTTC; CDR3: CASSYVGRQETQYF
J: TRBJ2-5; D: -; size: -; V: TRBV25-1; DNA: TGTGCCAGCGCTAGGGGGGAGACCCAGTACTTC; CDR3: CASARGETQYF
J: TRBJ2-7; D: -; size: -; V: TRBV27; DNA: TGTGCCAGCAGTTCCCCGGTAAGCGGCTCCTACGAGCAGTACTTC; CDR3: CASSSPVSGSYEQYF
J: TRBJ2-3; D: TRBD1; size: -; V: TRBV28; DNA: TGTGCCAGCAATCTAGGGACAGCACTCACAGATACGCAGTATTTT; CDR3: CASNLGTALTDTQYF
J: TRBJ2-7; D: -; size: -; V: TRBV14; DNA: TGTGCCAGCAGCCAAGTACAATACTACGAGCAGTACTTC; CDR3: CASSQVQYYEQYF
J: TRBJ2-7; D: TRBD2; size: -; V: TRBV7-2; DNA: TGTGCCAGCAGCTTAGCGTTTGGCCGGGAGGGTGAGAAGTACTTC; CDR3: CASSLAFGREGEKYF
J: TRBJ2-3; D: TRBD2; size: -; V: TRBV4-2; DNA: TGTGCCAGCAGCCGAAAACCGACCGGGACACAGCTAGCGGGAGAGGCAGATACGCAGTATTTT; CDR3: CASSRKPTGTQLAGEADTQYF
J: TRBJ2-7; D: TRBD2; size: -; V: TRBV29-1; DNA: TGCAGCGTTGAGGAGCGGGGAATCTTGACCTACGAGCAGTACTTC; CDR3: CSVEERGILTYEQYF
J: TRBJ2-3; D: TRBD1; size: -; V: TRBV7-6; DNA: TGTGCCAGCAGCCACCTTAGGGGGCGCACAGATACGCAGTATTTT; CDR3: CASSHLRGRTDTQYF
J: TRBJ2-7; D: -; size: -; V: TRBV9; DNA: TGTGCCAGCAGCGTGGGCCAAAGCTCCTACGAGCAGTACTTC; CDR3: CASSVGQSSYEQYF
J: TRBJ2-7; D: -; size: -; V: TRBV6-5; DNA: TGTGCCAGCAGTTACAGCCCGCTCGGCGAGCAGTACTTC; CDR3: CASSYSPLGEQYF